This entry concerns a single T cell receptor beta chain. Antigen unknown. TCRdb fed the reads into MiXCR, producing one record per CDR3 protein. The repertoire consists of hundreds of thousands of distinct CDR3 sequences, with 40% to 50% occurring once and the leading ten covering around 45%. The entry originates in a study of T cell repertoires in cytomegalovirus infection. Across the study: Carrying CMV and the relevant HLA type showed in public TCR beta signatures. Study observations and caveats: HLA-C-restricted CMV-specific TCR beta clonotypes were dominant in the ex vivo response.

Trimming took 3 bases from V and 12 from J; bases not matched to a gene: 2. Germline V gene sequence: CDR1 DFQATT, CDR2 SNEGSKA (reference sequence). The CDR3 covers 11 residues. The chain links TRBV20-1 to TRBJ2-1, with 10 positions matching TRBD2. This receptor was taken from a human donor in good health (CMV status not recorded). Some clones in this sample may be carry-over from other donors' samples. This specimen was cultured PBMCs, taken from culture after CMV antigen stimulation. This chain's CDR3 is CSASASGRQFF. In DNA, the CDR3 is TGCAGTGCTAGTGCTAGCGGGAGGCAGTTCTTC.